This is a list of T cell receptor beta chains from one sample in a study of cytomegalovirus exposure and HLA in healthy donors. Sequencing used immunoSEQ multiplex PCR; TCRdb keeps in-frame clones, though not all of them. The sample carries 75,000 to 90,000 clones, 74% recorded once. The sequenced sample consisted of PBMCs. The receptors shown here come from a young man in good health and CMV-seropositive. CDR3s include the opening cysteine and the closing phenylalanine or tryptophan. The order of the fields is J gene, D gene, V gene, clone size, CDR3 DNA, CDR3 protein. A D gene is named only where the DNA matches it firmly. The listing skips clone size in some rows; elsewhere it reads once, few, many or a size class.

>TRBJ2-7|-|TRBV15|-
TGTGCCACCAGCACCGGTTCCTACGAGCAGTACTTC
CATSTGSYEQYF
>TRBJ2-1|TRBD1|TRBV19|-
TGTGCCAGTAGTAGCTGGGACAGGGGAAAGGATGAGCAGTTCTTC
CASSSWDRGKDEQFF
>TRBJ2-2|-|TRBV7-2|-
TGTGCCAGCAGCGCCGTTAGGGGTTCCGGGGAGCTGTTTTTT
CASSAVRGSGELFF
>TRBJ1-2|TRBD1|TRBV18|-
TGTGCCAGCTCATACTCGGGGACAGGGGACTATGGCTACACCTTC
CASSYSGTGDYGYTF
>TRBJ1-2|-|TRBV11-2|once
TGTGCCATCGGTGGCTATGGCTACACCTTC
CAIGGYGYTF
>TRBJ2-5|-|TRBV29-1|-
TGCAGCTTTGAGGGCCGCCAGGAGACCCAGTACTTC
CSFEGRQETQYF
>TRBJ2-6|-|TRBV29-1|-
TGCAGCGTTGAAGGGTCCAGCTCTGGGGCCAACGTCCTGACTTTC
CSVEGSSSGANVLTF
>TRBJ1-2|-|TRBV6-5|-
TGTGCCAGCCGCGCGACAGTTAACTATGGCTACACCTTC
CASRATVNYGYTF
>TRBJ2-7|-|TRBV7-8|-
TGTGCCAGCAGCTTAGCGGTCGGTCTCTCCTACGAGCAGTACTTC
CASSLAVGLSYEQYF
>TRBJ1-4|-|TRBV29-1|-
TGCAGCGCTGCACAGGGTAGAGAAAAACTGTTTTTT
CSAAQGREKLFF
>TRBJ2-1|TRBD2|TRBV25-1|-
TGTGCCAGCAGTGAAGTAGGCGGGAGCCACAATGAGCAGTTCTTC
CASSEVGGSHNEQFF
>TRBJ1-2|-|TRBV2|-
TGTGCCAGCAGTAATCTGAGGGGCTACACCTTC
CASSNLRGYTF
>TRBJ2-1|-|TRBV19|-
TGTGCCAGTAGCAGGGCTTATGAGCAGTTCTTC
CASSRAYEQFF
>TRBJ1-5|-|TRBV28|few
TGTGCCAGCAGGGAAGGAGCAGGGGTTCAGCCCCAGCATTTT
CASREGAGVQPQHF
>TRBJ2-3|-|TRBV7-2|-
TGTGCCAGCAGCGGCGGGACTGGCTTCACAGATACGCAGTATTTT
CASSGGTGFTDTQYF
>TRBJ2-3|-|TRBV14|-
TGTGCCAGCAGCCAAGATCCCCGGGATACGCAGTATTTT
CASSQDPRDTQYF
>TRBJ2-3|-|TRBV10-3|-
TGTGCCATCAGTCAGAGGGGGTCCGACACAGATACGCAGTATTTT
CAISQRGSDTDTQYF
>TRBJ2-7|TRBD2|TRBV6-5|-
TGTGCCAGCAGTATCGGGACTAGCGGGTACTACGAGCAGTACTTC
CASSIGTSGYYEQYF
>TRBJ1-3|-|TRBV6-5|-
TGTGCCAGCACTTCGGCAGGGGTCGGGAACACCATATATTTT
CASTSAGVGNTIYF
>TRBJ2-5|-|TRBV6-1|-
TGTGCCAGCAGTGAGACCGGGAGTGGAGAGACCCAGTACTTC
CASSETGSGETQYF
>TRBJ1-2|TRBD1|TRBV25-1|-
TGTGCCAGCAGTGAAGATGTTAGGGGGCGAGGTGGCTACACCTTC
CASSEDVRGRGGYTF
>TRBJ1-1|-|TRBV30|-
TGTGCCTGGAGTCCCTCAGGGTGGGGCACTGAAGCTTTCTTT
CAWSPSGWGTEAFF
>TRBJ1-1|TRBD1|TRBV19|few
TGTGCCAGTACCCTGGGACAGGGGGGCACTGAAGCTTTCTTT
CASTLGQGGTEAFF
>TRBJ2-3|TRBD1|TRBV12-5|-
TGTGCTAGTGGGGGACAGGGGGCGTCGGATACGCAGTATTTT
CASGGQGASDTQYF
>TRBJ1-1|TRBD1|TRBV7-9|-
TGTGCCAGCAGCTTAGCCTGGACAGGGCGGAACACTGAAGCTTTCTTT
CASSLAWTGRNTEAFF
>TRBJ2-7|-|TRBV4-3|once
TGCGCCAGCAGCCAAGGGGCAGGGGCCTACGAGCAGTACTTC
CASSQGAGAYEQYF
>TRBJ1-2|TRBD1|TRBV7-8|-
TGTGCCAGCAGCATGCCTAACAGGGGAGGTGGCTACACCTTC
CASSMPNRGGGYTF
>TRBJ2-7|-|TRBV18|many
TGTGCCAGCTCACCAACAGGGTACGAGCAGTACTTC
CASSPTGYEQYF
>TRBJ2-3|-|TRBV30|-
TGTGCCTGGAGTGCTACTAGCAGCACAGATACGCAGTATTTT
CAWSATSSTDTQYF
>TRBJ1-4|-|TRBV5-8|few
TGTGCCAGCAGCTTTCGCGGCAGAACTAATGAAAAACTGTTTTTT
CASSFRGRTNEKLFF
>TRBJ1-5|TRBD1|TRBV9|-
TGTGCCAGCAACGCCGAGGGGGCAAGCAATCAGCCCCAGCATTTT
CASNAEGASNQPQHF
>TRBJ2-1|TRBD1|TRBV5-1|-
TGCGCCAGCAGCCTAGGACAGGGTAGTGATGAGCAGTTCTTC
CASSLGQGSDEQFF
>TRBJ2-7|TRBD1|TRBV2|-
TGTGCCAGCAGTTCCGGGACAGGGGCCGAGCAGTACTTC
CASSSGTGAEQYF
>TRBJ1-2|TRBD1|TRBV4-1|-
TGCGCCAGCAGCCCATCAGGGGGTAACTATGGCTACACCTTC
CASSPSGGNYGYTF
>TRBJ1-4|TRBD1|TRBV5-4|few
TGTGCCAGCAGCCGCCAGGGGGCGAAGAGTGAAAAACTGTTTTTT
CASSRQGAKSEKLFF
>TRBJ1-1|-|TRBV9|-
TGTGCCAGCAGCGGGCAGGGGTCCTACACTGAAGCTTTCTTT
CASSGQGSYTEAFF
>TRBJ1-4|-|TRBV7-3|-
TGTGCCAGCAGCTTAACAGGGGGTTCGGAAAAACTGTTTTTT
CASSLTGGSEKLFF
>TRBJ2-2|TRBD1|TRBV5-1|-
TGCGCCAGCAGCTCGGGGACAGGGCGGACCGGGGAGCTGTTTTTT
CASSSGTGRTGELFF
>TRBJ2-3|TRBD2|TRBV29-1|-
TGCAGTGGGGGGGAGGATACGCAGTATTTT
CSGGEDTQYF
>TRBJ2-3|TRBD1|TRBV6-4|few
TGTGCCAGCAGTGCCGGGACAGGGAGCACAGATACGCAGTATTTT
CASSAGTGSTDTQYF
>TRBJ2-1|-|TRBV7-8|-
TGTGCCAGCAGCTCCCCCCGAGTCGGTGAGCAGTTCTTC
CASSSPRVGEQFF
>TRBJ2-2|TRBD1|TRBV15|-
TGTGCCACCAGCAGGGGGGACAGGGACGCCGGGGAGCTGTTTTTT
CATSRGDRDAGELFF
>TRBJ2-3|-|TRBV5-6|-
TGTGCCAGCAGCCTCCCCTACTTAAGTAGCACAGATACGCAGTATTTT
CASSLPYLSSTDTQYF
>TRBJ2-1|TRBD1|TRBV29-1|few
TGCAGCGTTTGTACAGGGGGATACAATGAGCAGTTCTTC
CSVCTGGYNEQFF
>TRBJ1-5|-|TRBV6-5|once
TGTGCCAGCAGTTACTCGTGGCCGAGCAATCAGCCCCAGCATTTT
CASSYSWPSNQPQHF
>TRBJ1-5|-|TRBV18|-
TGTGCCAGCTCTCTTGATTGGGGGGATCAGCCCCAGCATTTT
CASSLDWGDQPQHF
>TRBJ2-6|TRBD2|TRBV28|-
TGTGCCAGCAGTCCATTCGGGAACCTAGCGGGAGATGGGGCCAACGTCCTGACTTTC
CASSPFGNLAGDGANVLTF
>TRBJ1-1|TRBD1|TRBV29-1|-
TGCAGCGTGGAGGTCCCGGGACAGGCCTTTACCGAAGCTTTCTTT
CSVEVPGQAFTEAFF
>TRBJ2-1|TRBD2|TRBV7-7|-
TGTGCCAGCAGCCCGGGACTAGCGGGAGCTTATGAGCAGTTCTTC
CASSPGLAGAYEQFF